Below are 25 T cell receptor beta chains sequenced from a single sample in a study of T cell repertoires in cytomegalovirus infection. These receptors have no identified antigens. TCRdb processed the reads anew with MiXCR; each CDR3 protein has one entry. The top ten clones hold 81% of a sample with some 99,000 distinct CDR3 sequences, approximately 28% of them seen once. The sample was CD8+ T cells from cultured PBMCs, taken from culture after CMV antigen stimulation. These receptors came from a human donor in good health (CMV status not recorded). Some clones in this sample may be carry-over from other donors' samples.

This clonotype appeared many times. The chain joins TRBV4-1 to TRBJ1-5; a possible D gene is TRBD1 (6 bases). Trimming took 0 bases from V and 7 from J, leaving 7 bases between them. CDR1 and CDR2 from the germline V gene are MGHRA and YSYEKL. The CDR3 is 13 amino acids. The CDR3 reads CASSQDQGQPQHF. The CDR3 DNA reads TGCGCCAGCAGCCAAGACCAGGGGCAGCCCCAGCATTTT.

This sequence joins TRBV6-5 and TRBJ2-1; 9 bases are a match to TRBD2. In germline, CDR1 is MNHEY, CDR2 SVGAGI. V shed 5 bases, J shed 8 bases, and the junction held 7 bases outside the gene matches. This CDR3 is 14 amino acids long. The CDR3 region is CASSLSGGRDEQFF. The CDR3 DNA is TGTGCCAGCAGTCTTAGCGGGGGCCGGGATGAGCAGTTCTTC.

V and J are TRBV30 and TRBJ1-2; D unclear. The CDR3 covers 14 residues. From germline, CDR1 is GTSNPN and CDR2 SVGIG (reference sequence). Trimming removed 0 bases from V and 1 base from J, with 9 bases in between. The CDR3 here is CAWSVPPGNYGYTF. In DNA form, the CDR3 reads TGTGCCTGGAGTGTACCCCCTGGTAACTATGGCTACACCTTC.

This chain uses TRBV7-9 with TRBJ1-1, with a tentative D call TRBD1 (6 bases). Germline V gives CDR1 SEHNR, CDR2 FQNEAQ (reference sequence). The CDR3 is 12 amino acids. V lost 10 bases and J lost 7, with 16 bases in between. The CDR3 protein is CATKGGGVEAFF. The DNA for the CDR3 is TGTGCCACCAAGGGGGGGGGCGTTGAAGCTTTCTTT.

In its sample, this clonotype was seen many times. The V and J genes are TRBV11-2 and TRBJ2-1, with TRBD2 matching over 7 bases. Germline CDR1 and CDR2: SGHAT and FQNNGV. The CDR3 loop spans 14 amino acids. The V gene end was trimmed by 4 bases and the J gene end by 5 bases; junction bases not matched to a gene: 5. The CDR3 loop is CASSSGLPNNEQFF. The CDR3 bases are TGTGCCAGCAGCTCGGGACTACCCAACAATGAGCAGTTCTTC.

This clonotype has a handful of counts. The rearrangement joins TRBV6-5 to TRBJ2-7, with D perhaps matching TRBD1 or TRBD2 (5 bases each). The CDR3 spans 14 residues. The ends were cut back, 3 bases at V and 0 bases at J, with 9 bases in the middle. Germline CDR1 reads MNHEY; CDR2 reads SVGAGI. The CDR3 loop reads CASSYRDGSYEQYF. The DNA of the CDR3 is TGTGCCAGCAGTTATCGGGACGGCTCCTACGAGCAGTACTTC.

The chain is built from TRBV10-3 and TRBJ2-2; no clear D gene. Germline assignment: CDR1 ENHRY and CDR2 SYGVKD. The V gene lost 0 bases and the J gene lost 9 bases, with 8 bases spanning the gap. The CDR3 length is 13 residues. CDR3 nucleotide sequence: TGTGCCATCAGTGAGTCGATGGGAAGGGAGCTGTTTTTT. This translates into CAISESMGRELFF.

This clonotype was counted between two and nine times. This chain uses TRBV7-9 with TRBJ1-2; no clear D gene. In germline, CDR1 is SEHNR, CDR2 FQNEAQ (reference sequence). CDR3 length equals 12 residues. The ends were cut back, 5 bases at V and 2 bases at J, with 6 bases in the middle. The CDR3 region has the DNA TGTGCCAGCAGCCCCGCGAACTATGGCTACACCTTC. It yields the protein CASSPANYGYTF.

The rearrangement uses TRBV2 and TRBJ2-7; 16 bases are a match to TRBD2. This CDR3 is 18 amino acids long. The germline V gene has CDR1 SNHLY and CDR2 FYNNEI. Trimming removed 0 bases from V and 3 bases from J; junction bases left unmatched: 5. The DNA for the CDR3 is TGTGCCAGCAGTGAAGCGCTGGGGACTAGCGGGGGGGTCTACGAGCAGTACTTC. This sequence encodes CASSEALGTSGGVYEQYF.

This clonotype was seen only a few times. This sequence joins TRBV7-9 and TRBJ2-2; TRBD2 is a possible D gene (5 bases). In germline, CDR1 is SEHNR, CDR2 FQNEAQ (reference sequence). CDR3 length equals 15 residues. V lost 5 bases, J lost 5 bases, and 15 bases lay in between. CDR3: CASSDRIGLTGELFF. CDR3 sequence (DNA): TGTGCCAGCAGCGACCGGATCGGACTTACCGGGGAGCTGTTTTTT.

Comment on this clonotype: With a much larger clone just one base away, this may be a read error. This chain uses TRBV7-2 with TRBJ1-5; the D is unclear. From germline, CDR1 is SGHTA and CDR2 FQGNSA. The CDR3 sequence is 12 residues long. The chain's CDR3 is CASSSPGQPRHF. DNA for the CDR3: TGTGCCAGCAGCTCACCGGGTCAGCCCCGGCATTTT.

This clonotype occurred a few times. The chain recombines TRBV11-2 with TRBJ2-7; D gene unclear. Trimming removed 1 base at V and 2 bases at J, with 9 bases between. The CDR3 has 14 residues. CDR1 and CDR2 from the germline V gene are SGHAT and FQNNGV. This CDR3 reads CASSLVPHTYEQYF. The CDR3 nucleotides read TGTGCCAGCAGCTTAGTTCCACATACCTACGAGCAGTACTTC.

This clonotype was seen a handful of times. This rearrangement joins TRBV10-3 to TRBJ2-3; no firm D call. The germline CDR1 and CDR2 sequences are ENHRY and SYGVKD. The CDR3 is made up of 15 amino acids. V was trimmed by 2 bases and J by 2 bases, leaving 11 bases between them. In DNA, the CDR3 is TGTGCCATCAGTGAGGAGAGCCTTAACACAGATACGCAGTATTTT. It codes for CAISEESLNTDTQYF.

This rearrangement joins TRBV11-2 to TRBJ2-7; D is unclear. The CDR3 runs 15 residues. Trimming removed 2 bases from V and 6 bases from J, with 17 bases in between. CDR1 SGHAT and CDR2 FQNNGV come from the germline V gene. CDR3 amino acids: CASSLSMAPPGEQYF. CDR3 in DNA: TGTGCCAGCAGCTTATCTATGGCCCCCCCCGGCGAGCAGTACTTC.

The rearrangement links TRBV7-9 to TRBJ1-1; D is perhaps TRBD1 (6 bases). V was clipped by 6 bases and J by 1 base, with 15 bases between them. The CDR3 has 15 residues. Germline CDR1 is SEHNR and CDR2 is FQNEAQ (reference sequence). CDR3 sequence reads: CASSYSTQGNTEAFF. Here the CDR3 DNA reads TGTGCCAGCAGTTACTCTACACAGGGGAACACTGAAGCTTTCTTT.

The chain couples TRBV27 to TRBJ1-5, with D maybe TRBD1 (5 bases). Germline V CDR1 and CDR2: MNHEY, SMNVEV (reference sequence). The CDR3 runs 15 residues. V lost 7 bases and J 1 base, leaving 14 bases between the germline ends. CDR3 residues: CASIAQGGSNQPQHF. The CDR3 nucleotides are TGTGCCAGCATCGCTCAGGGAGGGAGCAATCAGCCCCAGCATTTT.

This rearrangement joins TRBV12-3 or TRBV12-4 to TRBJ2-1, with D maybe TRBD2 (7 bases). The CDR3 has 15 residues. Trimming removed 5 bases from V and 4 bases from J, with 15 bases in between. CDR3 DNA sequence: TGTGCCAGCAGTGGACTAGAGGGGGGATACAATGAGCAGTTCTTC. This codes for CASSGLEGGYNEQFF.

The chain joins TRBV3-1 to TRBJ1-1, with D unclear. The V end lost 1 base, the J end lost 5 bases, and 11 bases lay between the germline ends. The CDR3 runs to 14 residues. The germline gives CDR1 LGHDT, CDR2 YNNKEL (reference sequence). The CDR3 here is CASSQGGFRTEAFF. The CDR3 DNA follows: TGTGCCAGCAGCCAAGGCGGGTTTCGAACTGAAGCTTTCTTT.

Many counts were recorded for this clonotype. The J gene is TRBJ2-3, the V gene TRBV20-1; 8 bases map to TRBD1. From germline, CDR1 is DFQATT and CDR2 SNEGSKA (reference sequence). The ends lost 0 bases at V and 0 bases at J; junction bases unmatched: 23. The CDR3 contains 22 residues. The CDR3 loop reads CSARDPPTGVSGTGSSTDTQYF. The CDR3 DNA follows: TGCAGTGCTAGAGATCCTCCGACAGGGGTCTCCGGGACTGGATCTAGCACAGATACGCAGTATTTT.

At least ten counts were recorded for this clonotype. This chain links TRBV27 with TRBJ2-2; a possible D gene is TRBD2 (6 bases). Germline CDR1 reads MNHEY; CDR2 reads SMNVEV (reference sequence). Trimming took off 7 bases at V and 0 bases at J, with 12 bases between the two ends. The CDR3 covers 15 residues. The CDR3 DNA follows: TGTGCCAGCACCCCAGGCGGGGCGAACACCGGGGAGCTGTTTTTT. Translation: CASTPGGANTGELFF.

This clonotype was seen more than once but under ten times. The chain recombines TRBV24-1 with TRBJ2-1; possibly TRBD1 for D (6 bases). This CDR3 is 12 amino acids long. CDR1 is KGHDR, CDR2 SFDVKD, per germline. The V end lost 1 base, the J end lost 9 bases, and 6 bases lay between the germline ends. CDR3 region: CATSDFRGEQFF. CDR3 DNA: TGTGCCACCAGTGATTTCAGGGGTGAGCAGTTCTTC.

This chain links TRBV27 with TRBJ2-7; D perhaps matches TRBD1 (6 bases). Germline V gives CDR1 MNHEY, CDR2 SMNVEV (reference sequence). The germline V and J ends were trimmed by 6 bases and 2 bases, with 14 bases remaining between them. The CDR3 loop spans 14 amino acids. The CDR3 DNA sequence: TGTGCCAGCAGGCCACAGGGATTGACCTACGAGCAGTACTTC. Amino acid sequence: CASRPQGLTYEQYF.

V gene TRBV2 combines with J gene TRBJ2-5; 9 bases are a match to TRBD2. Trimming removed 4 bases from V and 1 base from J; junction bases left unmatched: 4. Germline-derived CDR1 and CDR2 are SNHLY and FYNNEI. The CDR3 length is 15 residues. CDR3 amino acids: CASSGLAGVQETQYF. For the CDR3, the DNA is TGTGCCAGCAGTGGATTAGCGGGGGTCCAAGAGACCCAGTACTTC.

This clonotype was observed a few times. J is TRBJ1-2 and V is TRBV2; 8 bases align to TRBD1. The V gene's germline CDR1 is SNHLY and CDR2 FYNNEI. CDR3 length: 15 amino acids. The ends lost 6 bases at V and 5 bases at J; junction bases unmatched: 11. The CDR3 DNA reads as TGTGCCAGCAGCGCTGGGACAGGAGTGTTTTATGGCTACACCTTC. This sequence encodes CASSAGTGVFYGYTF.

Written as DNA, the CDR3 is TGTGCCAGCACAGATGGAGGCAATCAGCCCCAGCATTTT. Amino acid sequence: CASTDGGNQPQHF. V usage is TRBV12-3 or TRBV12-4 and J usage is TRBJ1-5; D gene uncertain. The CDR3 is 13 amino acids. Deletions cut 7 bases from V and 2 bases from J, with 9 bases between.